The text below deals with one T cell receptor (beta chain). This entry belongs to a study of blood T cell repertoires in COVID-19. Study background: PBMCs, B-cell-depleted T cells, or T cells provided the cDNA or gDNA that made up the material.

The participants were between about 18 and 90 years old and came from under 25 US areas. Authors' analysis steps: Amplification of reference gene primers was used by the study to estimate nucleated cell counts. Using immunoSEQ multiplex PCR, the repertoire was profiled, and TCRdb retains in-frame clones only, with some absent. That table furnishes V, J and clone size, whereas the DNA furnished D and trimming. This sample has under 500,000 clones, with about 85% found just once. The CDR3 contains 15 residues. The germline V gene encodes CDR1 MNHEY and CDR2 SVGEGT. V was pared by 4 bases and J by 6 bases, with 5 bases of the junction left unmatched.

Sequencing was performed on PBMCs or T cells enriched from blood (not recorded which). This sequence originates from a woman under 30 with acute COVID-19. This chain joins TRBV6-2 or TRBV6-3 and TRBJ2-1, with TRBD2 matching over 11 bases. The CDR3 sequence: CASSSIAGGSNEQFF. In DNA, the CDR3 is TGTGCCAGCAGTTCAATAGCGGGAGGGAGCAATGAGCAGTTCTTC.